The clone carrying this T cell receptor (beta chain) came up once. This specimen comes from a study of cytomegalovirus exposure and HLA in healthy donors. Looking at the study overall: Among the roughly 430 genotyped donors, about 81% were placed in the Caucasian-associated ancestry cluster.

Amplification used 60 Vbeta primers and 13 Jbeta primers. Assay: immunoSEQ multiplex PCR; the TCRdb copy retains only in-frame clones and omits some. The data contain about 140,000 clones, about 80% of them seen just once; the ten biggest clones take up 5.5% to 7%. This CDR3 is 12 amino acids long. Trimming shortened V by 9 bases and J by 5 bases, and 14 bases separated the two germline ends. Per germline, CDR1 WNHNN and CDR2 SYGVQD (reference sequence). The sequence derives from a woman aged 40 to 50 in good health and CMV-seropositive. Sequencing was carried out using PBMCs. The chain couples TRBV10-1 to TRBJ2-7; D might be TRBD1 (5 bases). The CDR3 DNA follows: TGCGCCAGTGGTGCAGGGAACCACGAGCAGTACTTC. Its protein product is CASGAGNHEQYF.